Listed below are T cell receptor beta chains from one sample, sequenced in a study of cytomegalovirus exposure and HLA in healthy donors. Clones were sequenced by immunoSEQ multiplex PCR, and TCRdb holds only the in-frame ones, with some missing. The sample yields about 200,000 clones, about 79% seen once. Sequencing was carried out using PBMCs. Source of these receptors: a woman in her twenties or thirties in good health and CMV-seropositive. Both conserved end residues are part of each CDR3. A D gene is named only where the DNA matches it firmly. The size entry is marked missing in some rows and otherwise reads once, few, many or a size class.

V: TRBV4-1
J: TRBJ2-7
size: -
D: -
DNA: TGCGCCAGCAGCCCCTGGACCCCTTTGACAGAACCCTCCTACGAGCAGTACTTC
CDR3: CASSPWTPLTEPSYEQYF

V: TRBV19
J: TRBJ2-1
size: -
D: TRBD2
DNA: TGTGCCAGTTCTCCTTTGGCTAGCGGGAGCCAAACGGAGTTCTTC
CDR3: CASSPLASGSQTEFF

V: TRBV6-1
J: TRBJ2-2
size: -
D: TRBD2
DNA: TGTGCCAGCAGTGAATTCCCTAGCGGGAGTGGGGAGCTGTTTTTT
CDR3: CASSEFPSGSGELFF

V: TRBV11-2
J: TRBJ2-1
size: once
D: -
DNA: TGTGCCAGCAGCTTAGTCATTGCGGAGGGGAATGAGCAGTTCTTC
CDR3: CASSLVIAEGNEQFF

V: TRBV9
J: TRBJ2-5
size: -
D: -
DNA: TGTGCCAGCAGCGTCAACTCGCAAGAGACCCAGTACTTC
CDR3: CASSVNSQETQYF

V: TRBV5-4
J: TRBJ2-1
size: -
D: TRBD2
DNA: TGTGCCAGCAGCATCGGGACTAGCGGGCTAAACAATGAGCAGTTCTTC
CDR3: CASSIGTSGLNNEQFF

V: TRBV6-5
J: TRBJ1-2
size: -
D: -
DNA: TGTGCCAGCAGCGCTGGACAGAACTATGGCTACACCTTC
CDR3: CASSAGQNYGYTF

V: TRBV9
J: TRBJ2-2
size: -
D: TRBD1
DNA: TGTGCCAGCAGCGTTAGACAGGGGGCGAACGGGGAGCTGTTTTTT
CDR3: CASSVRQGANGELFF

V: TRBV4-1
J: TRBJ1-5
size: -
D: TRBD1
DNA: TGCGCCAGCAGCCCCGCTTCCACAGGGGCCAGACAGCCCCAGCATTTT
CDR3: CASSPASTGARQPQHF

V: TRBV19
J: TRBJ1-2
size: -
D: -
DNA: TGTGCCAGTAGTTTGGCAGGGGTGGTAGTTGGCTACACCTTC
CDR3: CASSLAGVVVGYTF

V: TRBV7-6
J: TRBJ1-1
size: -
D: -
DNA: TGTGCCAGCAGCCTACTGCGACAGAACGAAGCTTTCTTT
CDR3: CASSLLRQNEAFF

V: TRBV19
J: TRBJ2-1
size: -
D: -
DNA: TGTGCCAGTAATAGATCTCCTGCGATTTACAATGAGCAGTTCTTC
CDR3: CASNRSPAIYNEQFF

V: TRBV6-4
J: TRBJ2-1
size: -
D: -
DNA: TGTGCCAGCAGTGACACCTCCAGGGCCTACAATGAGCAGTTCTTC
CDR3: CASSDTSRAYNEQFF

V: TRBV19
J: TRBJ2-5
size: -
D: -
DNA: TGTGCCAGTAGCCAAATTAGCCGGAGCGGGGAGACCCAGTACTTC
CDR3: CASSQISRSGETQYF

V: TRBV7-7
J: TRBJ2-7
size: -
D: TRBD1
DNA: TGTGCTAGCAGCATCGACAGGGGTCCGTCCTACGAGCAGTACTTC
CDR3: CASSIDRGPSYEQYF

V: TRBV7-7
J: TRBJ2-1
size: few
D: -
DNA: TGTGCTAGCAGCTTAGACAGCCACAATGAGCAGTTCTTC
CDR3: CASSLDSHNEQFF

V: TRBV14
J: TRBJ2-7
size: once
D: TRBD1
DNA: TGTGCCAGCAGCCTCCGGGGACAGGGGTTCTACGAGCAGTACTTC
CDR3: CASSLRGQGFYEQYF

V: TRBV6-4
J: TRBJ1-5
size: -
D: -
DNA: TGTGCCAGCAGTTCCGAGCAGGGTAGTCAGCCCCAGCATTTT
CDR3: CASSSEQGSQPQHF

V: TRBV28
J: TRBJ1-2
size: -
D: -
DNA: TGTGCCAGCAGTTCCAGGGCGCGGGGTCTAAGTGGCTACACCTTC
CDR3: CASSSRARGLSGYTF

V: TRBV29-1
J: TRBJ1-1
size: -
D: -
DNA: TGCAGCGTTGAGAGGCGGAGGACTGAAGCTTTCTTT
CDR3: CSVERRRTEAFF

V: TRBV2
J: TRBJ1-3
size: -
D: TRBD1
DNA: TGTGCCAGCAGGCGGGACAGGAGAGGAAGCACCATATATTTT
CDR3: CASRRDRRGSTIYF

V: TRBV9
J: TRBJ1-4
size: once
D: -
DNA: TGTGCCAGCAGCCCCTCGGGGGGCCACGCAACTAATGAAAAACTGTTTTTT
CDR3: CASSPSGGHATNEKLFF

V: TRBV5-4
J: TRBJ2-1
size: -
D: -
DNA: TGTGCCAGCAGGCCGGGAGCAGGGATTGGGGATGAGCAGTTCTTC
CDR3: CASRPGAGIGDEQFF